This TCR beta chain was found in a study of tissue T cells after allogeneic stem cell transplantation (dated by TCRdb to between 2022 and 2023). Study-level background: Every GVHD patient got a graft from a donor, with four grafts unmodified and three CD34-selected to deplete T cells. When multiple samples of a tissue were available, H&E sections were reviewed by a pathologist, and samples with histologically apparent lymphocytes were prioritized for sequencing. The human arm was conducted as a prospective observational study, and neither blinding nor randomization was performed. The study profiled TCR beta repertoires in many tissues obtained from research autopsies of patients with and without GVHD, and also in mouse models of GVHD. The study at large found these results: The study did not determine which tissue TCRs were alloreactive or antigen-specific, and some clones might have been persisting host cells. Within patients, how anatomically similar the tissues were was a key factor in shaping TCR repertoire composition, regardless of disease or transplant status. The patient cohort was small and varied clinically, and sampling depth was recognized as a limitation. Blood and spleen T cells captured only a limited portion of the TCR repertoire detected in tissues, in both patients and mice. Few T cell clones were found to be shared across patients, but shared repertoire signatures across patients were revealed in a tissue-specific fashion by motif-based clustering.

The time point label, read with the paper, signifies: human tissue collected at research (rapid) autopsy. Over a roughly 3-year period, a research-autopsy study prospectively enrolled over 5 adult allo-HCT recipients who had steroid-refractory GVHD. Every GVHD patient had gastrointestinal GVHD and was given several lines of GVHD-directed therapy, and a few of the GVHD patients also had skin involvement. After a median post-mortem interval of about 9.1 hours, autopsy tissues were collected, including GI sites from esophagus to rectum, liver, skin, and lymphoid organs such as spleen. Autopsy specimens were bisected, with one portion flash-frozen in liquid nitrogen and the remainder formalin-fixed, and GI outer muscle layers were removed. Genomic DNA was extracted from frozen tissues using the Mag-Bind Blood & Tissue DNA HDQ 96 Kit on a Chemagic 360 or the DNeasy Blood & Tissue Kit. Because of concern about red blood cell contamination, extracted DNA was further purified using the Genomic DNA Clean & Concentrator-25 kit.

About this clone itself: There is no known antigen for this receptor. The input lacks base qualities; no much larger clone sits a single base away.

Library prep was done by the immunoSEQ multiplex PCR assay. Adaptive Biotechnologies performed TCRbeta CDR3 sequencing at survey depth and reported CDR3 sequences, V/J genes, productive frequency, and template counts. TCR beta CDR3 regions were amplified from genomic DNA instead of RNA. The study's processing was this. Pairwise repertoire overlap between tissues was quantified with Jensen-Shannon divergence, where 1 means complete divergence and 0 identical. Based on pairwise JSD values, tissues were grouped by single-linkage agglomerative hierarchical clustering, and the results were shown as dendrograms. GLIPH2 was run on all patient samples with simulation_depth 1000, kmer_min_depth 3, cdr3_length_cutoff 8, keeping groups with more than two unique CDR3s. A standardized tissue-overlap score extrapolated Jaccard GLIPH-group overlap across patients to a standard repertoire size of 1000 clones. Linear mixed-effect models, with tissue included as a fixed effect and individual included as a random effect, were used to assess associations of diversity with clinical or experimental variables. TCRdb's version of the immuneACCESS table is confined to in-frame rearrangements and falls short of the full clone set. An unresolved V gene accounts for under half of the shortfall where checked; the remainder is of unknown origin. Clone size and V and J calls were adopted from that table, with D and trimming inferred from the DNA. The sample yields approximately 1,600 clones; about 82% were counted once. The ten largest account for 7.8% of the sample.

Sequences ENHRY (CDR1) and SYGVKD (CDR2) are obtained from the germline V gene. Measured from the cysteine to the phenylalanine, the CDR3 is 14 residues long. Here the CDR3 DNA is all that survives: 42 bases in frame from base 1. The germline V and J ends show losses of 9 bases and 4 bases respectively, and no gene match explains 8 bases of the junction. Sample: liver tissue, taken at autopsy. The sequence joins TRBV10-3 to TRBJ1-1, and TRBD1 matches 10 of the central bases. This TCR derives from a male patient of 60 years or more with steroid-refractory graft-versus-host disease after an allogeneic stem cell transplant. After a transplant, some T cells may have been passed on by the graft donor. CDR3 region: CAILPDRGTTEAFF. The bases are TGTGCCATTTTACCGGACAGGGGGACCACTGAAGCTTTCTTT.